The clone carrying this TCR beta chain was detected a few times. Its target is not known. Its ends do not fully match the called genes, so a read error is possible. The source of the sample is a study of brain T cells in children with intractable seizures. Time point defined: blood from clinic visit 5 months post-surgery; TSC patient then seizure free. Only cases whose brain tissue showed the highest T cell transcript signatures were sequenced. The germline gives CDR1 SGHNT, CDR2 YYREEE (reference sequence). This CDR3 is 15 amino acids long. Using immunoSEQ multiplex PCR, the repertoire was profiled, and TCRdb retains in-frame clones only, with some absent. Among 340,000 or so clones listed, about 94% were seen once. Study-wide results and caveats: Pre-surgery blood may have been undersampled, hiding some clones.

This clonotype was obtained from a boy under two years old with tuberous sclerosis and intractable seizures. V is TRBV5-4 and J is TRBJ1-5; D is uncertain. This sample comprised peripheral blood, obtained roughly 5 months after surgery. The CDR3 region is CASSFGGHSDQPQHF. The CDR3 DNA follows: TGTGCCAGCAGCTTTGGTGGCCATAGCGATCAGCCCCAGCATTTT.